Reported below is one T cell receptor (beta chain). Germline assignment: CDR1 MNHEY and CDR2 SVGAGI. V gave up 6 bases and J gave up 6 bases; unmatched junction bases: 8. The CDR3 extends over 14 amino acids. The sample comes from a study of blood T cell repertoires in COVID-19. Study information: The United States, Italy and Spain supplied acute and convalescent COVID-19 samples. PBMCs, B-cell-depleted T cells, or T cells provided the cDNA or gDNA that made up the material.

Libraries were prepared by immunoSEQ multiplex PCR; TCRdb keeps only in-frame clonotypes and omits some of them. Found here are more than 150,000 clones, about 80% of them singletons; the top ten hold over 13%. The clonotype comes from a man aged 25 to 40 with active or convalescent COVID-19. The specimen was peripheral blood. The V and J genes are TRBV6-5 and TRBJ1-5; 7 nucleotides agree with TRBD1. DNA for the CDR3: TGTGCCAGCAGCGGCAGAGGGGACAGTCAGCCCCAGCATTTT. Translation gives CASSGRGDSQPQHF.